One and the same sample provided the 20 T cell receptor beta chains below, sequenced in a study of spatial heterogeneity in lung cancer. Study-level findings and limits: The study found that expanded intratumoral alpha and beta TCR counts tracked tumor mutation counts.

TCRdb re-derived calls from the 5' RACE reads in MiXCR, one entry per CDR3 protein. This table has 7,300 or so distinct CDR3 sequences, 14% to 15% appearing once. Antigen specificity for these receptors is unknown. Time point meaning: sample taken at primary tumor resection. The starting material was lung tumor tissue, obtained at surgery. These receptors were obtained from a female donor with early-stage non-small cell lung cancer.

Note on this clonotype: For a library built for alpha chains, this beta chain is a stray read; little rests on its size. The J gene is TRBJ2-3, the V gene TRBV14, with 7 bases lining up with TRBD1. This CDR3 contains 15 residues. Germline CDR1 SGHDN, CDR2 FVKESK. V lost 0 bases and J lost 4; bases outside the gene matches: 4. CDR3 bases: TGTGCCAGCAGCCAAGATCGACAGGGACCAGATACGCAGTATTTT. It specifies CASSQDRQGPDTQYF.

This clonotype is classed as medium-sized. Because this beta chain is a stray read in a library intended to capture alpha chains, its abundance should not be given much weight. This chain uses TRBV2 with TRBJ2-6; D remains ambiguous. V was cut by 5 bases and J by 0 bases, with 11 bases left in between. The CDR3 has 16 residues. The germline CDR1 and CDR2 sequences are SNHLY and FYNNEI. The CDR3 loop is CASSKPDGSGANVLTF. CDR3 sequence (DNA): TGTGCCAGCAGTAAGCCCGATGGCTCTGGGGCCAACGTCCTGACTTTC.

Judged by abundance, this clonotype is medium-sized. The library was built for alpha chains, so this beta chain is an off-target read and its size means little. J is TRBJ2-1 and V is TRBV7-9, with a tentative D call TRBD2 (7 bases). Trimming left V 0 bases short and J 7 bases short, with 10 bases between. The CDR3 loop spans 14 amino acids. Germline V gene lookup returns CDR1 SEHNR and CDR2 FQNEAQ (reference sequence). The CDR3 bases are TGTGCCAGCAGCTTAGCGGGGGGGCGGAATGAGCAGTTCTTC. Translated, it gives CASSLAGGRNEQFF.

By frequency in the sample, this clonotype is medium-sized. A library prepared for alpha chains yielded this beta chain as an off-target read; its size is of little meaning. The rearrangement uses TRBV29-1 and TRBJ1-1; D might be TRBD1 (5 bases). V lost 6 bases, J lost 2 bases, and 19 bases lay in between. Germline-derived CDR1 and CDR2 are SQVTM and ANQGSEA. This CDR3 is 15 amino acids long. DNA for the CDR3: TGCAGCGTCCGCCTCTACCTAGGGACCAACACTGAAGCTTTCTTT. Translation gives CSVRLYLGTNTEAFF.

This clonotype ranks as medium-sized. This beta chain came through as a stray read in a library set up for alpha chains, and its size says little. The chain combines TRBV10-3 with TRBJ2-2; a possible D gene is TRBD2 (5 bases). The ends were cut back, 10 bases at V and 2 bases at J, with 14 bases in the middle. The germline V gene encodes CDR1 ENHRY and CDR2 SYGVKD. This CDR3 comprises 14 residues. The CDR3 is CATSRAGNTGELFF. The CDR3 DNA reads TGTGCCACCTCTCGGGCGGGTAACACCGGGGAGCTGTTTTTT.

By its share, this clonotype is medium-sized. As an off-target read in a library built for alpha chains, this beta chain has a frequency of little significance. This chain connects TRBV30 to TRBJ1-1; D remains ambiguous. With 6 bases removed from V and 1 base from J, the gap between germline ends came to 6 bases. Germline CDR1 reads GTSNPN; CDR2 reads SVGIG (reference sequence). The CDR3 has 11 amino acids. CDR3 protein: CACERNTEAFF. The CDR3 DNA sequence: TGTGCCTGCGAACGGAACACTGAAGCTTTCTTT.

Note on this clonotype: Little can be read into the size of this beta chain, an off-target read in a library designed for alpha chains. This chain joins TRBV6-6 and TRBJ2-7; maybe TRBD1 (6 bases). Germline V gene data show CDR1 as MNHNY and CDR2 as SVGAGI (reference sequence). Deletions cut 5 bases from V and 6 bases from J, with 14 bases between. The CDR3 consists of 13 residues. The CDR3 DNA is TGTGCCAGCAGTCCCTTCACAGGGATCGAGCAGTACTTC. Protein product: CASSPFTGIEQYF.

This clonotype was seen many times. This beta chain represents an off-target read in a library built for alpha chains; its size is of limited meaning. The V gene is TRBV7-2, the J gene TRBJ2-5, with D perhaps matching TRBD1 (5 bases). This CDR3 has 17 residues. Germline assignment: CDR1 SGHTA and CDR2 FQGNSA. Between the trimmed V and J ends, which lost 3 bases and 2 bases, there was a span of 19 bases. This CDR3 reads CASSFPTVLRRQETQYF. CDR3 DNA: TGTGCCAGCAGCTTCCCGACAGTCCTGAGGCGGCAAGAGACCCAGTACTTC.

With regard to this clonotype: The library was designed around alpha chains, so this beta chain is a stray read whose abundance carries little weight. This chain connects TRBV6-5 to TRBJ2-7; D is perhaps TRBD1 or TRBD2 (5 bases each). The V end lost 3 bases, the J end lost 2 bases, and 11 bases lay between the germline ends. The CDR3 has 14 residues. CDR1 and CDR2 (germline): MNHEY, SVGAGI. The CDR3 DNA reads as TGTGCCAGCAGTTATTTTCGGGGCCCCTACGAGCAGTACTTC. Its protein product is CASSYFRGPYEQYF.

This clonotype has at least ten counts. Within a library made for alpha chains, this beta chain is off target, and its count is uninformative. The CDR3 here is CASSLGEGPGYGYTF. The CDR3 DNA follows: TGTGCCAGCAGTTTAGGAGAAGGACCAGGCTATGGCTACACCTTC. This chain joins TRBV12-3 or TRBV12-4 and TRBJ1-2, with D hard to call. This CDR3 has 15 amino acids. V lost 1 base and J 4 bases, leaving 13 bases between the germline ends.

This clonotype was recorded many times. This beta chain came through as a stray read in a library set up for alpha chains, and its size says little. The rearrangement uses TRBV6-1 and TRBJ2-1; possibly TRBD2 for D (6 bases). The germline gives CDR1 MNHNS, CDR2 SASEGT. Trimming took 1 base from V and 8 from J, leaving 6 bases between them. The CDR3 covers 12 residues. CDR3 coding DNA: TGTGCCAGCAGTGAAGGGGGGGATGAGCAGTTCTTC. The encoded protein is CASSEGGDEQFF.

Only a few counts were recorded for this clonotype. As an off-target read in a library built for alpha chains, this beta chain has a frequency of little significance. The gene calls are TRBV28 and TRBJ2-1; D might be TRBD2 (5 bases). CDR1 and CDR2 (germline): MDHEN, SYDVKM. The CDR3 extends over 16 amino acids. V was clipped by 7 bases and J by 0 bases, with 16 bases between them. CDR3 bases: TGTGCCAGCACCTTGATCGGAGGCAGCTCCTACAATGAGCAGTTCTTC. It yields the protein CASTLIGGSSYNEQFF.

Ten or more counts support this clonotype. This beta chain is a stray read from a library made for alpha chains; its abundance is not meaningful. This rearrangement joins TRBV6-5 to TRBJ2-7, with D unresolved. The CDR3 runs to 14 residues. In germline, CDR1 is MNHEY, CDR2 SVGAGI. V was clipped by 4 bases and J by 0 bases, with 10 bases between them. The CDR3 bases are TGTGCCAGCAGTTTAGACCCTAACTCCTACGAGCAGTACTTC. Translation gives CASSLDPNSYEQYF.

This clonotype was seen a handful of times. The size of this beta chain means little, since it is a stray read in a library made for alpha chains. The V and J genes are TRBV4-1 and TRBJ2-3; 7 bases map to TRBD1. CDR1 MGHRA and CDR2 YSYEKL come from the germline V gene. This CDR3 is built from 16 residues. Trimming at V came to 4 bases and at J to 2 bases, leaving 9 bases not matched to a gene. The CDR3 DNA follows: TGCGCCAGCAGCCCCCTACGGGACAGAGACACAGATACGCAGTATTTT. Translated: CASSPLRDRDTDTQYF.

This clonotype is termed medium-sized. Because this beta chain is a stray read in a library intended to capture alpha chains, its abundance should not be given much weight. The chain is built from TRBV5-1 and TRBJ2-3; D is possibly TRBD1 (6 bases). The CDR3 extends over 16 amino acids. Germline V gene data show CDR1 as SGHRS and CDR2 as YFSETQ. The V end was cut by 1 base, the J end by 4 bases, with 16 bases between. As DNA, the CDR3 is TGCGCCAGCAGCTTGATTCCGAGCAGGGGCGCAGATACGCAGTATTTT. It yields the protein CASSLIPSRGADTQYF.

The table lists this clonotype with many counts. This beta chain is a stray read from a library made for alpha chains; its abundance is not meaningful. The chain joins TRBV7-2 to TRBJ2-1, with 9 bases lining up with TRBD2. The length of the CDR3 is 14 residues. The V segment lost 6 bases and the J segment 9 bases; nucleotides outside the gene matches: 9. Germline values: CDR1 SGHTA, CDR2 FQGNSA. CDR3 sequence reads: CASRNSGGSGEQFF. The CDR3 nucleotides read TGTGCCAGCAGAAATAGCGGGGGATCGGGTGAGCAGTTCTTC.

This clonotype ranks as medium-sized. Since the library was made to target alpha chains, this beta chain is a stray read and its abundance is not meaningful. V usage is TRBV23-1 and J usage is TRBJ2-3; perhaps TRBD2 as D (6 bases). TRBV23-1 is known as an ORF, though its function is uncertain. Trimming shortened V by 6 bases and J by 1 base, and 32 bases separated the two germline ends. The CDR3 has 21 amino acids. The CDR3 spells CASSSDSKEGGGRWGTDTQYF. The CDR3, as DNA: TGCGCCAGCAGCTCTGACTCAAAGGAGGGAGGCGGCAGGTGGGGCACAGATACGCAGTATTTT.

A note on this clonotype: Since it is a stray read in a library aimed at alpha chains, this beta chain has a size that is not meaningful. This chain links TRBV6-1 with TRBJ1-2; D is ambiguous. Germline V CDR1 and CDR2: MNHNS, SASEGT. Trimming removed 3 bases at V and 4 bases at J, with 9 bases between. The CDR3 has 13 residues. CDR3 bases: TGTGCCAGCAGTGAGGCCCCCGTCTATGGCTACACCTTC. Amino acids: CASSEAPVYGYTF.

This clonotype was seen only a few times. With the library built for alpha chains, this beta chain is off target and its frequency is not meaningful. V gene TRBV27 combines with J gene TRBJ2-7; D gene uncertain. Germline V gene sequence: CDR1 MNHEY, CDR2 SMNVEV (reference sequence). Trimming cost V 3 bases and J 0 bases, with 9 bases left between them. The CDR3 sequence is 14 residues long. This CDR3 reads CASSFGRSSYEQYF. DNA of the CDR3: TGTGCCAGCAGTTTCGGCCGGAGCTCCTACGAGCAGTACTTC.

This clonotype was seen only a few times. Being off target in a library aimed at alpha chains, this beta chain has a size of little meaning. V gene TRBV20-1 combines with J gene TRBJ2-3; D unresolved. V lost 2 bases and J 2 bases, leaving 8 bases between the germline ends. CDR1 is DFQATT, CDR2 SNEGSKA, per germline (reference sequence). This CDR3 comprises 13 residues. CDR3 DNA: TGCAGTGCTAGATTCCTATACACAGATACGCAGTATTTT. This sequence encodes CSARFLYTDTQYF.